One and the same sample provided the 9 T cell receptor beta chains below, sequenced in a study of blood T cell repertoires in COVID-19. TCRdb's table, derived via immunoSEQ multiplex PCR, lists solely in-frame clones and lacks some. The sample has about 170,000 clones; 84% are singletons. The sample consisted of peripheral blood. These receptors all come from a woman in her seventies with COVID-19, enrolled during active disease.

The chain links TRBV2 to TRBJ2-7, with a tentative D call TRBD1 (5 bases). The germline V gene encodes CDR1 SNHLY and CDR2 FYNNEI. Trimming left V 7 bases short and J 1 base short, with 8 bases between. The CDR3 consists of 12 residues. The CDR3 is CASMQGSYEQYV. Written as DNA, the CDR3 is TGTGCCAGCATGCAGGGATCCTACGAGCAGTACGTC.

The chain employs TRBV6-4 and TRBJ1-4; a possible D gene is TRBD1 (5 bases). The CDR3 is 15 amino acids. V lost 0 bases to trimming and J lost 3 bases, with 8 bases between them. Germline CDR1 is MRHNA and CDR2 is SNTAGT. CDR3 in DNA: TGTGCCAGCAGTGACTCGGGGGGAGCTAATGAAAAACTGTTTTTT. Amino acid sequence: CASSDSGGANEKLFF.

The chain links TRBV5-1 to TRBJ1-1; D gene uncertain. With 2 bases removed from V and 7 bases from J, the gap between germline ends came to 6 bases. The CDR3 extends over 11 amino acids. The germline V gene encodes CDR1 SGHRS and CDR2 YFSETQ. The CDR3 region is CASSFGVEAFF. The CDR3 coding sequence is TGCGCCAGCAGCTTCGGGGTTGAAGCTTTCTTT. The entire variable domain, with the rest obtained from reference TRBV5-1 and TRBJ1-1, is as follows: KAGVTQTPRYLIKTRGQQVTLSCSPISGHRSVSWYQQTPGQGLQFLFEYFSETQRNKGNFPGRFSGRQFSNSRSEMNVSTLELGDSALYLCASSFGVEAFFGQGTRLTVV.

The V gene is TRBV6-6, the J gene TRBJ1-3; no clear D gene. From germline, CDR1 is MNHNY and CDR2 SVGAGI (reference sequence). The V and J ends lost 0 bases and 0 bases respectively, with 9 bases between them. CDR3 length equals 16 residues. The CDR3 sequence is CASSYSRLYSGNTIYF. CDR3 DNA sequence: TGTGCCAGCAGTTACTCGAGGCTCTACTCTGGAAACACCATATATTTT.

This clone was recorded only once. The CDR3 here is CASRGTGRSEAFF. The CDR3 bases are TGTGCCAGCAGGGGGACAGGGAGGTCTGAAGCTTTCTTT. J is TRBJ1-1 and V is TRBV28, with TRBD1 identical over 9 bases. The CDR3 consists of 13 residues. CDR1 MDHEN and CDR2 SYDVKM come from the germline V gene. V was clipped by 6 bases and J by 6 bases; unmatched bases: 5.

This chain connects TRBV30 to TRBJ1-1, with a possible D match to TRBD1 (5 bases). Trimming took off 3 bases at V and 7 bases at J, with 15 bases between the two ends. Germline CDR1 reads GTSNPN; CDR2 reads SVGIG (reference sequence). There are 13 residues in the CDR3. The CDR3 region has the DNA TGTGCCTGGAGAGCGGGGCAGTTCAGTGAAGCTTTCTTT. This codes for CAWRAGQFSEAFF.

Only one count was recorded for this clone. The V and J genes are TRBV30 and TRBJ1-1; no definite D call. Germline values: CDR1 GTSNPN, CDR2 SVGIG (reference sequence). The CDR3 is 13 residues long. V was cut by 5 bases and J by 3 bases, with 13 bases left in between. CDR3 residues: CAWAGVRDTEAFF. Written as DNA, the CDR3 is TGTGCCTGGGCCGGGGTCCGGGACACTGAAGCTTTCTTT.

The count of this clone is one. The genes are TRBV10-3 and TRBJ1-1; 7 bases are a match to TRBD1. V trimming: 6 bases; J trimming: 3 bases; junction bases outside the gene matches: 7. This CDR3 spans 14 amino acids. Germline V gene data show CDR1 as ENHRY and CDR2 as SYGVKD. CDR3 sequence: CAISLGGDDTEAFF. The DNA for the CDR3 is TGTGCCATCAGCTTAGGGGGCGATGACACTGAAGCTTTCTTT.

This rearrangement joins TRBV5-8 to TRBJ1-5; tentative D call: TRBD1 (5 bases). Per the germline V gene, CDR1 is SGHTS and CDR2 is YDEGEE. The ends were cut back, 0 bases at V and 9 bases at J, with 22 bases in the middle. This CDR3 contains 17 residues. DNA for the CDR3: TGTGCCAGCAGCTTGGCCCCCGGGGGAGGGGCTCAAGGGCCCCAGCATTTT. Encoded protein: CASSLAPGGGAQGPQHF.